Listed below are T cell receptor beta chains from one sample, sequenced in a study of cytomegalovirus exposure and HLA in healthy donors. The repertoire was sequenced with immunoSEQ multiplex PCR; TCRdb's copy has only in-frame clones and lacks some. This table holds about 72,000 clones, about four fifths found once. Sequences were obtained from PBMCs. The receptors stem from a man between 35 and 55 years old in good health and CMV-seronegative. CDR3s include the opening cysteine and the closing phenylalanine or tryptophan. Fields, in order: clone size, V gene, D gene, J gene, CDR3 protein, CDR3 DNA. The D gene is left open where the match is weak. A row's size may be missing; if present it is once, few, many or a size class.

NA	TRBV27	TRBD1	TRBJ1-1	CASSFLDRATEAFF	TGTGCCAGCAGTTTCCTCGACAGGGCCACTGAAGCTTTCTTT
NA	TRBV30	TRBD1	TRBJ1-6	CASTSGTVNSPLHF	TGTGCCTCCACATCCGGGACAGTTAATTCACCCCTCCACTTT
NA	TRBV4-2	TRBD1	TRBJ2-2	CASSQDSAGGSGELFF	TGTGCCAGCAGCCAAGATTCGGCAGGGGGCTCCGGGGAGCTGTTTTTT
few	TRBV27	NA	TRBJ2-1	CASSSPRDNEQFF	TGTGCCAGCAGTTCCCCCAGGGACAATGAGCAGTTCTTC
NA	TRBV28	TRBD2	TRBJ2-7	CASSLAAAQRYEQYF	TGTGCCAGCAGTCTAGCGGCAGCCCAAAGGTACGAGCAGTACTTC
NA	TRBV19	NA	TRBJ1-1	CASSIDPGRRTEAFF	TGTGCCAGTAGTATAGATCCGGGTAGGAGAACTGAAGCTTTCTTT
NA	TRBV18	NA	TRBJ2-7	CASSLQGSYEQYF	TGTGCCAGCTCACTTCAGGGTTCCTACGAGCAGTACTTC
NA	TRBV9	TRBD1	TRBJ1-1	CASSTLGGQGTEAFF	TGTGCCAGCAGCACCCTCGGGGGACAGGGGACTGAAGCTTTCTTT
NA	TRBV11-1	TRBD1	TRBJ2-7	CASSYPGQGSYEQYF	TGTGCCAGCAGCTATCCGGGACAGGGCTCCTACGAGCAGTACTTC
NA	TRBV5-1	TRBD1	TRBJ1-3	CASSPQGASVYSGNTIYF	TGCGCCAGCAGCCCACAGGGGGCCAGCGTATACTCTGGAAACACCATATATTTT
NA	TRBV5-5	NA	TRBJ1-2	CASSARQHYGYTF	TGTGCCAGCAGCGCGAGACAGCACTATGGCTACACCTTC
NA	TRBV13	NA	TRBJ2-2	CARGAGNTGELFF	TGTGCCAGGGGCGCGGGGAACACCGGGGAGCTGTTTTTT
NA	TRBV11-2	TRBD1	TRBJ1-1	CASSPRGWTGHSEAFF	TGTGCCAGCAGCCCTCGGGGGTGGACAGGGCATTCTGAAGCTTTCTTT
NA	TRBV28	TRBD1	TRBJ2-7	CASSRRDRAYEQYF	TGTGCCAGCTCCCGCCGGGACAGGGCTTACGAGCAGTACTTC
once	TRBV29-1	NA	TRBJ1-2	CSVEGGISGYGYTF	TGCAGCGTTGAAGGAGGCATCTCAGGGTATGGCTACACCTTC
NA	TRBV4-1	NA	TRBJ1-1	CASSQAFPTLGEAFF	TGCGCCAGCAGCCAAGCATTTCCCACTCTCGGGGAGGCTTTCTTT
NA	TRBV5-1	TRBD1	TRBJ1-2	CASSGGTGKMDGYTF	TGCGCCAGCAGCGGGGGGACAGGGAAAATGGATGGCTACACCTTC
NA	TRBV9	TRBD1	TRBJ2-2	CASSVTGVGTGELFF	TGTGCCAGCAGCGTTACAGGGGTTGGCACCGGGGAGCTGTTTTTT
NA	TRBV9	TRBD1	TRBJ2-5	CASSPHRGQGETQYF	TGTGCCAGCAGCCCCCACAGGGGGCAGGGGGAGACCCAGTACTTC
once	TRBV6-5	NA	TRBJ1-5	CASSYRGSQPQHF	TGTGCCAGCAGTTACAGGGGGAGCCAGCCCCAGCATTTT
NA	TRBV4-1	NA	TRBJ1-3	CASSQDKGPGNTIYF	TGCGCCAGCAGCCAAGATAAGGGGCCGGGAAACACCATATATTTT
NA	TRBV30	NA	TRBJ2-5	CAWSPYQETQYF	TGTGCCTGGAGTCCTTATCAAGAGACCCAGTACTTC
NA	TRBV10-3	TRBD1	TRBJ1-5	CAIRTGTGGDQPQHF	TGTGCCATCAGAACCGGGACAGGGGGTGATCAGCCCCAGCATTTT